This record concerns one TCR beta chain sequence. Original analysis: Using reference gene primer amplification, nucleated cell counts were estimated. The data were produced by immunoSEQ multiplex PCR, yet TCRdb's version contains in-frame clones alone and is incomplete. V, J and clone size reflect that table, while D and trimming were determined from the DNA. The sample contains 35,000 or so clones, 75% to 85% of which appear only once. This record comes from a study of blood T cell repertoires in COVID-19. Whole-study context: The study drew acute and convalescent COVID-19 samples from the United States, Italy and Spain. From T cells, B-cell-depleted T cells, or PBMCs came the material, which was cDNA or gDNA.

The J segment lost 6 bases and the V segment lost 3 bases, leaving 1 base of the junction unmatched. This CDR3 spans 13 amino acids. Germline V lookup: CDR1 SGHTA, CDR2 FQGTGA. Specimen: peripheral blood. The rearrangement links TRBV7-3 to TRBJ2-7; 11 positions agree with TRBD2. The TCR comes from a human donor in a cohort sampled during active or convalescent COVID-19. The donor label of this sample is uncertain. The CDR3 nucleotides are TGTGCCAGCAGCTTTAGCGGGAGGGCCGAGCAGTACTTC. This encodes CASSFSGRAEQYF.